This TCR beta chain originates from a study of radiotherapy plus CTLA-4 blockade in lung cancer (dated 2018 in TCRdb). With respect to the entire study: Objective responses occurred in 18% of enrolled patients, and over 30% achieved disease control.

The library was built by means of the immunoSEQ multiplex PCR assay. TCRdb holds this immuneACCESS table with in-frame rearrangements only. Some clones are missing; in checked studies, unresolved V genes explain under half, and the rest has no known cause. The sample profile shows around 45,000 clones; about two thirds of them were found once. The top ten clones comprise around a quarter of the sample. The study evaluated CTLA-4 blockade (ipilimumab) given together with focal radiation therapy in patients who had chemo-refractory metastatic non-small-cell lung cancer. The CDR3, cysteine through phenylalanine, is 15 amino acids long. Only CDR3 DNA remains: 45 bases, in frame from the first base. CDR1 is given as SSHAT and CDR2 as FNYEAQ, both from the germline V gene (reference sequence). General findings and caveats noted by the study authors: After treatment with radiotherapy and ipilimumab, TCR clones that originated in tumors expanded in peripheral blood. The strongest predictors of response were reported to be early dynamic shifts in blood T cell clones along with a rise in serum interferon-beta following radiation.

In regard to this clone: Its antigen is unknown. Mismatch with germline at one junction end may stem from a read error.

The chain is encoded by TRBV7-7 joined to TRBJ2-1; the D gene is perhaps TRBD2, on 7 matching bases. The sequencing here drew on peripheral blood, taken from a patient treated with radiotherapy plus ipilimumab. The TCR comes from a human donor with non-small cell lung cancer who had a partial response to radiotherapy plus ipilimumab. The CDR3 reads as follows: CASSLGGGTDNEQFF. The DNA sequence follows: TGTGCTAGCAGCTTAGGGGGGGGGACTGACAATGAGCAGTTCTTC. Reference TRBV7-7 and TRBJ2-1 proteins supply the regions before and after the CDR3; the full variable domain is: GAGVSQSPRYKVTKRGQDVTLRCDPISSHATLYWYQQALGQGPEFLTYFNYEAQPDKSGLPSDRFSAERPEGSISTLTIQRTEQRDSAMYRCASSLGGGTDNEQFFGPGTRLTVL.